This T cell receptor (beta chain) was found in a study of cytomegalovirus exposure and HLA in healthy donors. Researchers ran the PCR with 60 Vbeta and 13 Jbeta primers. Data came from immunoSEQ multiplex PCR; TCRdb stores just in-frame clones and leaves some out. This sample contains 60,000 to 65,000 clones. The V and J ends lost 2 bases and 4 bases respectively, with 13 bases between them. This CDR3 region has 15 residues. Germline-derived CDR1 and CDR2 are SGHRS and YFSETQ. The TCR sequence derives from a woman aged 18-29 years in good health and CMV-seronegative. The specimen sequenced was PBMCs. This rearrangement joins TRBV5-1 to TRBJ2-1; perhaps TRBD2 as D (6 bases). The CDR3 nucleotides read TGCGCCAGCAGCTTCACGGGAGAAGGGTACAATGAGCAGTTCTTC. This codes for CASSFTGEGYNEQFF.